Reported below is one TCR beta chain. This record belongs to a study of T cells after yellow fever vaccination. TCRdb re-called the 5' RACE reads through MiXCR, storing one row per CDR3 protein. This sample has 500,000 to 650,000 distinct CDR3 sequences, with 9% to 15% found just once. The source was PBMCs, collected on the day of the yellow fever booster vaccination. This TCR came from a man aged 30-40 years who received the YFV17D yellow fever vaccine.

CDR3 nucleotides: TGTGCCAGCGGGGGACAGGTTAAAGAGACCCAGTACTTC. Translation gives CASGGQVKETQYF. This chain uses TRBV6-1 with TRBJ2-5; TRBD1 matches at 8 bases. Germline V gene sequence: CDR1 MNHNS, CDR2 SASEGT. The CDR3 sequence is 13 residues long. V lost 8 bases to trimming and J lost 3 bases; unmatched junction nucleotides: 5.